This TCR beta chain stems from a study of cytomegalovirus exposure and HLA in healthy donors. Study-level findings and limits: Rare TCR sequences predominated, though certain public TCRs were found in many donors. It was assumed in the presence/absence analyses that sequencing depth was roughly uniform across donors. Association of a missense DCLRE1C variant with TCR beta V- and J-gene trimming was reported in a later analysis.

Remarks on this clone: Its antigen is still unknown. An end of the junction does not agree with germline; a read error may underlie this.

The PCR had 60 Vbeta and 13 Jbeta primers. Here immunoSEQ multiplex PCR was the method, and the copy in TCRdb shows in-frame clones only, minus some. The sample lists about 200,000 clones; more than 70% were seen once. The CDR3 consists of 12 residues. CDR1 is SEHNR, CDR2 FQNEAQ, per germline (reference sequence). The clonotype was recovered from a man aged 35 to 55 in good health and CMV-seropositive. The chain links TRBV7-9 to TRBJ1-6; D uncertain. The source material was PBMCs. CDR3 DNA: TGTTCCAGCAGACTACTAAATTCACCCCTCCACTTT. Residues: CSSRLLNSPLHF. The full variable domain, its missing parts supplied by reference TRBV7-9 and TRBJ1-6, is DTGVSQNPRHKITKRGQNVTFRCDPISEHNRLYWYRQTLGQGPEFLTYFQNEAQLEKSRLLSDRFSAERPKGSFSTLEIQRTEQGDSAMYLCSSRLLNSPLHFGNGTRLTVT.